The next 5 T cell receptor beta chains were all read from a single sample in a study of T cells after yellow fever vaccination. TCRdb called the 5' RACE reads again in MiXCR, with one record for every CDR3 protein. The profile shows some 560,000 distinct CDR3 sequences, roughly 19% of them singletons. The sample consisted of PBMCs, taken 15 days after the yellow fever booster vaccination. The receptors here all came from a man aged 25-45 years who received the YFV17D yellow fever vaccine.

There are a few counts of this clonotype. The J gene is TRBJ2-7, the V gene TRBV7-9; D is perhaps TRBD1 (5 bases). This CDR3 spans 14 amino acids. The germline V and J ends were trimmed by 5 bases and 3 bases, with 14 bases remaining between them. In germline, CDR1 is SEHNR, CDR2 FQNEAQ (reference sequence). The CDR3 region has the DNA TGTGCCAGCAGCCCAACAGGACACTACTACGAGCAGTACTTC. It translates to CASSPTGHYYEQYF. Supplemented by reference TRBV7-9 and TRBJ2-7, the full variable domain reads DTGVSQNPRHKITKRGQNVTFRCDPISEHNRLYWYRQTLGQGPEFLTYFQNEAQLEKSRLLSDRFSAERPKGSFSTLEIQRTEQGDSAMYLCASSPTGHYYEQYFGPGTRLTVT.

This clonotype was seen a few times. This chain links TRBV20-1 with TRBJ2-3; 7 bases match TRBD1. CDR1 is DFQATT, CDR2 SNEGSKA, per germline (reference sequence). The V and J ends lost 3 bases and 3 bases, in that order; junction bases with no gene match: 6. This CDR3 region has 14 residues. The CDR3 region is CSASEGAGTDTQYF. As DNA, the CDR3 is TGCAGTGCTAGCGAGGGGGCCGGAACAGATACGCAGTATTTT.

This clonotype has only one observation. CDR3 protein: CASSGVGYEQYF. CDR3 nucleotides: TGTGCCAGCAGCGGGGTAGGGTACGAGCAGTACTTC. V and J are TRBV9 and TRBJ2-7; no reliable D call. CDR3 size: 12 residues. The germline V gene encodes CDR1 SGDLS and CDR2 YYNGEE. Trimming stripped 3 bases from V and 4 bases from J, with 8 bases between.

The genes are TRBV5-1 and TRBJ2-1; D gene uncertain. This CDR3 comprises 15 residues. Germline values: CDR1 SGHRS, CDR2 YFSETQ. The V gene lost 1 base and the J gene lost 0 bases, with 8 bases spanning the gap. The CDR3 region has the DNA TGCGCCAGCAGCTTGATTTCTTACTCCTACAATGAGCAGTTCTTC. Protein: CASSLISYSYNEQFF.

A few counts support this clonotype. The genes are TRBV7-2 and TRBJ2-7; the D gene is possibly TRBD2 (5 bases). The CDR3 runs 14 residues. Trimming removed 1 base from V and 7 bases from J, with 14 bases in between. CDR1 is SGHTA and CDR2 is FQGNSA in the germline V gene. For the CDR3, the DNA is TGTGCCAGCAGCTTAGATCCGGGAATGAGGGAGCAGTACTTC. This sequence encodes CASSLDPGMREQYF.